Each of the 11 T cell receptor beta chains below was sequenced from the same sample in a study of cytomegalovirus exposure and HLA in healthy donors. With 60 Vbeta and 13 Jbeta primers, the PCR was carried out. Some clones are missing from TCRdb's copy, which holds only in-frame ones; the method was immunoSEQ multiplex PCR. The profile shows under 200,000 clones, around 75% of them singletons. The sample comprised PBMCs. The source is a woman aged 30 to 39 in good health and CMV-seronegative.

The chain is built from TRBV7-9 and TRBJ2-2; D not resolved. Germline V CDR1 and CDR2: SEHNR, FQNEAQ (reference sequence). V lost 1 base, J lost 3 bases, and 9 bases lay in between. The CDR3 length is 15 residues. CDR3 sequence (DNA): TGTGCCAGCAGCTTAGTGTTCAGTGACACCGGGGAGCTGTTTTTT. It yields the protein CASSLVFSDTGELFF. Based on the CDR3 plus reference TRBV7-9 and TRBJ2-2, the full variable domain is DTGVSQNPRHKITKRGQNVTFRCDPISEHNRLYWYRQTLGQGPEFLTYFQNEAQLEKSRLLSDRFSAERPKGSFSTLEIQRTEQGDSAMYLCASSLVFSDTGELFFGEGSRLTVL.

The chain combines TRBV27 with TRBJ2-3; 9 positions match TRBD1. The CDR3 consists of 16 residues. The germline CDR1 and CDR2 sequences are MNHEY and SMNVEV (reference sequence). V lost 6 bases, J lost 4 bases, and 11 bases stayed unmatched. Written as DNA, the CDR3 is TGTGCCAGCAGGCCGTTCCGGGACAGGGTATCAGATACGCAGTATTTT. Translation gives CASRPFRDRVSDTQYF.

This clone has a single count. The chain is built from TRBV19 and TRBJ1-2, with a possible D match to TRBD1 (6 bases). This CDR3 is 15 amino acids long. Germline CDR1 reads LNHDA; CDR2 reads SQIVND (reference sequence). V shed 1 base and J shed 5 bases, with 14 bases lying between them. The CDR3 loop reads CASSIGPRTAYGYTF. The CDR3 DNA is TGTGCCAGTAGTATAGGCCCAAGGACAGCTTATGGCTACACCTTC.

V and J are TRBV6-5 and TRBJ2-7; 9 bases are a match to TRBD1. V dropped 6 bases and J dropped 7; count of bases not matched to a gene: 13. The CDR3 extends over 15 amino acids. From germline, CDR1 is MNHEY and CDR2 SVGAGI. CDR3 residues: CASRTLDRGLSEQYF. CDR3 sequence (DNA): TGTGCCAGCAGAACCCTGGACAGGGGATTGAGTGAGCAGTACTTC.

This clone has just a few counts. Here the CDR3 DNA reads TGTGCCACCGGGACTAGCGGAGGTGGTGAGACCCAGTACTTC. Protein sequence: CATGTSGGGETQYF. The gene calls are TRBV2 and TRBJ2-5, with 11 bases identical to TRBD2. Germline V gene lookup returns CDR1 SNHLY and CDR2 FYNNEI. The J segment lost 5 bases and the V segment lost 10 bases, leaving 9 bases of the junction unmatched. The CDR3 sequence is 14 residues long.

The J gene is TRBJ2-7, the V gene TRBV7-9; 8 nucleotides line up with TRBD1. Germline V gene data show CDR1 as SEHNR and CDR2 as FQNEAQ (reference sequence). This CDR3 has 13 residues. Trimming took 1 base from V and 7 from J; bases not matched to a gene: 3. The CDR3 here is CASSLGDRREQYF. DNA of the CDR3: TGTGCCAGCAGCTTAGGGGACAGGCGGGAGCAGTACTTC.

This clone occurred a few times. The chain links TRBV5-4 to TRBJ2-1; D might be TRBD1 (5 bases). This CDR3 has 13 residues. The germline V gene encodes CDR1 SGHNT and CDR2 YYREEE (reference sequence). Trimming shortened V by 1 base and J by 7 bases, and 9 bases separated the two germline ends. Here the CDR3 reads CASSLQGTNEQFF. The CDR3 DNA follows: TGTGCCAGCAGCTTGCAGGGCACGAATGAGCAGTTCTTC.

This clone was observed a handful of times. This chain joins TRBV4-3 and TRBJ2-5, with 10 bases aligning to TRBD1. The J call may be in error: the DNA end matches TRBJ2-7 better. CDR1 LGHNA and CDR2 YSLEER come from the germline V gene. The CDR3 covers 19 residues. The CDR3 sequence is CASSQEAGGQGRIDYEQYF. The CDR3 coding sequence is TGCGCCAGCAGCCAAGAAGCCGGGGGACAGGGGCGGATCGACTACGAGCAGTACTTC.

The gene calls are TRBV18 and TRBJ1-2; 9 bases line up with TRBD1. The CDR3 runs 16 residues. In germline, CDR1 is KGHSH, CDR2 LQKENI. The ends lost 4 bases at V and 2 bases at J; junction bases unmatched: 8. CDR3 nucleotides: TGTGCCAGCTCACGTAACCCCGGGACAGGGAACTATGGCTACACCTTC. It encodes CASSRNPGTGNYGYTF.

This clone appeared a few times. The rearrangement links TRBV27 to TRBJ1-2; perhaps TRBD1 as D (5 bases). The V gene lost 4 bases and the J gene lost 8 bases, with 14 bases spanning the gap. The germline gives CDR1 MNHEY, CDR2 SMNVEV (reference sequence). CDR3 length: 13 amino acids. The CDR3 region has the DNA TGTGCCAGCAGTTCCCGGGGGACGGGCGGCTACACCTTC. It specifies CASSSRGTGGYTF.

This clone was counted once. In DNA form, the CDR3 reads TGCGCCAGCAGCCAAGGCCTTGCGTACGAGCAGTACTTC. Its translation is CASSQGLAYEQYF. The chain joins TRBV4-3 to TRBJ2-7; no reliable D call. Germline V gene data show CDR1 as LGHNA and CDR2 as YSLEER. CDR3 length: 13 amino acids. Trimming stripped 1 base from V and 4 bases from J, with 8 bases between.